This T cell receptor beta chain was documented in a study of T-cell reconstitution after alpha-beta-depleted transplantation in children. Remarks on this clonotype: Mismatch with germline at one junction end may stem from a read error.

During its preparation, the TCRbeta library received unique molecular identifiers. Using its own MiXCR run on the PCR reads, TCRdb lists one record per CDR3 protein. This repertoire shows just under 550,000 distinct CDR3 sequences, approximately 16% found once; its top ten account for roughly 3.3%. This clonotype was obtained from a human donor who donated a stem cell graft to a child with acute lymphoblastic leukemia. The material was PBMCs from the stem cell graft donor, obtained from the stem cell graft.

In nucleotides, the CDR3 is TGTGCCAGCAGTTTAGGGGTAGGCGGGAGGAACTTC. Encoded protein: CASSLGVGGRNF. The genes are TRBV28 and TRBJ2-7; 8 bases align to TRBD2. Germline CDR1 is MDHEN and CDR2 is SYDVKM. The length of the CDR3 is 12 residues.